One TCR beta chain is described in this entry. Its antigen is undetermined. This record comes from a study of shared clonotypes between healthy human individuals. The study's findings and limits: Larger richness was generally estimated for naive than memory subsets.

CDR1 MNHEY and CDR2 SVGAGI come from the germline V gene. The CDR3 runs to 13 residues. V was pared by 7 bases and J by 0 bases, with 10 bases between. In the study's own analysis: Quality scores were absent from the junction-only immunoSEQ sequences, so filtering differed. The assay was immunoSEQ multiplex PCR, and TCRdb's table has in-frame clones only and misses some. V, J and clone size derive from that table, while D and trimming were established from the DNA sequence. The table records about 1.5 million clones, 95% to 99% of them present only once. The TCR was taken from a young man in good health. The chain carries TRBV6-5 and TRBJ2-7; D uncertain. Sequencing input: naive CD4+ T cells sorted from blood. Stated subset: CD45RA+ positively selected. For the CDR3, the DNA is TGTGCCAGCACCCGGGCCATCTCCTACGAGCAGTACTTC. It yields the protein CASTRAISYEQYF.